What follows are 18 T cell receptor beta chains derived from one specimen sequenced in a study of cytomegalovirus exposure and HLA in healthy donors. PCR primers comprised 60 Vbeta and 13 Jbeta primers. Assay: immunoSEQ multiplex PCR; the TCRdb copy retains only in-frame clones and omits some. The sample has more than 95,000 clones, 13% to 15% seen once. Sequenced sample: PBMCs. Receptors were obtained from a female donor in good health and CMV-seronegative.

This clone has more than one count but fewer than ten. At one end the junction does not follow the germline gene, possibly because of a read error. V and J are TRBV27 and TRBJ1-2; D unresolved. CDR1 and CDR2 (germline): MNHEY, SMNVEV (reference sequence). The CDR3 consists of 16 residues. The CDR3 DNA reads as TGTGCCAGCAGTACGGGCCAAGGATGGGTAGACTATGGCTCCACCTTC. Translating gives CASSTGQGWVDYGSTF.

This clone was seen a few times. The rearrangement links TRBV27 to TRBJ2-7; 8 nucleotides agree with TRBD1. V lost 5 bases, J lost 0 bases, and 3 bases stayed unmatched. The CDR3 consists of 14 residues. Germline V gene lookup returns CDR1 MNHEY and CDR2 SMNVEV (reference sequence). Here the CDR3 DNA reads TGTGCCAGCAGTCGGACAGGGATCTCCTACGAGCAGTACTTC. This sequence encodes CASSRTGISYEQYF.

V and J are TRBV14 and TRBJ1-5, with 9 bases lining up with TRBD1. V lost 4 bases and J lost 6; bases outside the gene matches: 4. The CDR3 is 14 residues long. Germline V lookup: CDR1 SGHDN, CDR2 FVKESK. The CDR3 protein is CASSLTGGGQPQHF. CDR3 DNA sequence: TGTGCCAGCAGCCTCACAGGGGGCGGTCAGCCCCAGCATTTT.

This clone was seen only a few times. The chain has TRBV7-9 and TRBJ1-1; D perhaps matches TRBD1 (5 bases). Germline V CDR1 and CDR2: SEHNR, FQNEAQ (reference sequence). V gave up 5 bases and J gave up 1 base, with 11 bases separating them. The CDR3 extends over 14 amino acids. This CDR3 is CASSQGHPNTEAFF. CDR3 DNA: TGTGCCAGCAGCCAGGGCCATCCGAACACTGAAGCTTTCTTT.

The genes are TRBV30 and TRBJ2-3, with 9 bases aligning to TRBD1. The CDR3 is 15 amino acids. The J segment lost 2 bases and the V segment lost 0 bases, leaving 3 bases of the junction unmatched. Germline CDR1 GTSNPN, CDR2 SVGIG (reference sequence). CDR3 DNA: TGTGCCTGGAGTGTCGGGACAGGGTACACAGATACGCAGTATTTT. Encoded protein: CAWSVGTGYTDTQYF.

This clone showed up just a few times. This chain joins TRBV4-1 and TRBJ1-1; no clear D. CDR1 and CDR2 from the germline V gene are MGHRA and YSYEKL. There are 14 residues in the CDR3. V was trimmed by 2 bases and J by 5 bases, leaving 12 bases between them. The CDR3 DNA is TGCGCCAGCAGCCAATCCCCCACGGGGACTGAAGCTTTCTTT. It codes for CASSQSPTGTEAFF.

The chain has TRBV4-2 and TRBJ1-5; D not certain. Trimming cost V 0 bases and J 7 bases, with 7 bases left between them. The CDR3 sequence is 13 residues long. Germline loops: CDR1 LGHNA, CDR2 YNFKEQ. CDR3 bases: TGTGCCAGCAGCCAAGATCTACGCCAGCCCCAGCATTTT. Protein sequence: CASSQDLRQPQHF.

The chain is built from TRBV7-9 and TRBJ1-2; 7 bases fit TRBD1. The length of the CDR3 is 17 residues. Trimming cost V 5 bases and J 3 bases; bases outside gene matches: 15. Per germline, CDR1 SEHNR and CDR2 FQNEAQ (reference sequence). The CDR3 sequence is CASSPRTGPYQDYGYTF. DNA for the CDR3: TGTGCCAGCAGCCCGCGGACAGGACCCTATCAAGACTATGGCTACACCTTC. Full variable domain (outside the CDR3, taken from reference TRBV7-9 and TRBJ1-2): DTGVSQNPRHKITKRGQNVTFRCDPISEHNRLYWYRQTLGQGPEFLTYFQNEAQLEKSRLLSDRFSAERPKGSFSTLEIQRTEQGDSAMYLCASSPRTGPYQDYGYTFGSGTRLTVV.

This clone was detected only a few times. The chain joins TRBV14 to TRBJ2-3; no reliable D call. The germline CDR1 and CDR2 sequences are SGHDN and FVKESK. Trimming removed 5 bases from V and 1 base from J, with 13 bases in between. There are 15 residues in the CDR3. The DNA for the CDR3 is TGTGCCAGCAGCTATGCGCTGAGCGGCACAGATACGCAGTATTTT. Protein product: CASSYALSGTDTQYF. The full variable domain, rest sourced from reference TRBV14 and TRBJ2-3, is EAGVTQFPSHSVIEKGQTVTLRCDPISGHDNLYWYRRVMGKEIKFLLHFVKESKQDESGMPNNRFLAERTGGTYSTLKVQPAELEDSGVYFCASSYALSGTDTQYFGPGTRLTVL.

The chain carries TRBV6-6 and TRBJ2-7; D gene uncertain. Trimming removed 6 bases at V and 6 bases at J, with 9 bases between. The CDR3 sequence is 11 residues long. Germline V gives CDR1 MNHNY, CDR2 SVGAGI (reference sequence). CDR3 sequence (DNA): TGTGCCAGCAGCAATAGTGGCGAGCAGTACTTC. Its translation: CASSNSGEQYF.

The J gene is TRBJ2-3, the V gene TRBV4-1, with D possibly TRBD1 on 5 matching bases. The V end lost 5 bases, the J end lost 6 bases, and 18 bases lay between the germline ends. CDR3 length: 15 amino acids. Germline CDR1 is MGHRA and CDR2 is YSYEKL. The DNA of the CDR3 is TGCGCCAGCAGCTCTCTTCCTGGGGCTGGCGATACGCAGTATTTT. Its protein product is CASSSLPGAGDTQYF.

The chain couples TRBV7-9 to TRBJ2-3; D is perhaps TRBD1 (5 bases). The CDR3 is 16 amino acids. The germline V gene has CDR1 SEHNR and CDR2 FQNEAQ (reference sequence). The V gene lost 1 base and the J gene lost 0 bases, with 11 bases spanning the gap. CDR3 sequence: CASSLGAAGSTDTQYF. Here the CDR3 DNA reads TGTGCCAGCAGCTTAGGGGCCGCAGGGAGCACAGATACGCAGTATTTT.

This clone was detected a few times. This chain's CDR3 is CASSAGGTDTQYF. CDR3 nucleotides: TGTGCCAGCAGCGCAGGGGGCACAGATACGCAGTATTTT. The chain links TRBV9 to TRBJ2-3; D might be TRBD1 (6 bases). V dropped 3 bases and J dropped 1 base, with 6 bases sitting between them. Per germline, CDR1 SGDLS and CDR2 YYNGEE. This CDR3 has 13 amino acids.

This clone was counted between two and nine times. V gene TRBV7-2 combines with J gene TRBJ2-5, with 9 bases matching TRBD1. Germline CDR1 SGHTA, CDR2 FQGNSA. This CDR3 has 15 amino acids. V shed 3 bases and J 4 bases; nucleotides not matched to a gene: 6. As DNA, the CDR3 is TGTGCCAGCAGCTTGGGGGACAGGGAGGCAGAGACCCAGTACTTC. It translates to CASSLGDREAETQYF.

This clone was counted only a few times. The chain links TRBV4-1 to TRBJ1-2; weak D call: TRBD1 (5 bases). The CDR3 runs to 18 residues. CDR1 MGHRA and CDR2 YSYEKL come from the germline V gene. Trimming left V 4 bases short and J 4 bases short, with 25 bases between. CDR3 in amino acids: CASSPWLLRRGLGYGYTF. The CDR3 DNA follows: TGCGCCAGCAGCCCCTGGCTCCTTCGCCGGGGGTTAGGCTATGGCTACACCTTC.

A few counts support this clone. J is TRBJ2-1 and V is TRBV6-1; 7 bases map to TRBD2. This CDR3 is built from 18 residues. Germline V gene lookup returns CDR1 MNHNS and CDR2 SASEGT. V trimming: 4 bases; J trimming: 6 bases; junction bases outside the gene matches: 18. The CDR3 DNA reads TGTGCCAGCAGTGCCGGCTGGACTAGTTTCGGGCTTGCCAATGAGCAGTTCTTC. It specifies CASSAGWTSFGLANEQFF.

This clone turned up a few times. CDR3 sequence: CSVTLSGRTYEQYF. The DNA of the CDR3 is TGCAGCGTGACACTTAGCGGGAGGACCTACGAGCAGTACTTC. The chain recombines TRBV29-1 with TRBJ2-7, with 10 bases fitting TRBD2. CDR1 and CDR2 from the germline V gene are SQVTM and ANQGSEA. The V and J ends lost 6 bases and 2 bases, in that order; junction bases with no gene match: 7. The CDR3 sequence is 14 residues long.

The gene calls are TRBV10-3 and TRBJ2-6; 10 bases line up with TRBD1. Germline assignment: CDR1 ENHRY and CDR2 SYGVKD. The CDR3 loop spans 16 amino acids. V lost 8 bases, J lost 4 bases, and 8 bases stayed unmatched. CDR3 sequence (DNA): TGTGCCATCGGTAGACAGGGGGCCTACGGGGCCAACGTCCTGACTTTC. Translating it yields CAIGRQGAYGANVLTF.